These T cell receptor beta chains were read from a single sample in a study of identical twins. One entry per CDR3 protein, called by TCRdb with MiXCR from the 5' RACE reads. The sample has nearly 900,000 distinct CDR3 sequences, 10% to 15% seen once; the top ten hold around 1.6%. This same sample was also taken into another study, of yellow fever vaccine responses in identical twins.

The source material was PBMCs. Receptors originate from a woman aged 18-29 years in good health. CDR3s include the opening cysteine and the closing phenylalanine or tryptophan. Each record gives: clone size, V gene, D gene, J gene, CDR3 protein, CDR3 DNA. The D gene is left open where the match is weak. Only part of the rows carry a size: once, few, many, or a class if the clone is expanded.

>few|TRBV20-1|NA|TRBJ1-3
CSARDAGIVISSGNTIYF
TGCAGTGCTAGAGATGCAGGGATTGTTATTAGCTCTGGAAACACCATATATTTT
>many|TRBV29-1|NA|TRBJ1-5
CSVQYSNQPQHF
TGCAGCGTTCAGTATAGCAATCAGCCCCAGCATTTT
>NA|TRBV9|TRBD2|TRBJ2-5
CASSVSGTSGVETQYF
TGTGCCAGCAGCGTGTCCGGGACTAGCGGGGTTGAGACCCAGTACTTC
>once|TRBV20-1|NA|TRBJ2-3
CIMGTSDTQYF
TGCATCATGGGGACTTCAGATACGCAGTATTTT
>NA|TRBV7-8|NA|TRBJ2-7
CASSHWEPYYEQYF
TGTGCCAGCAGCCACTGGGAACCCTACTACGAGCAGTACTTC
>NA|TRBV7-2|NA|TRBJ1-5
CASSLASWQLNQPQHF
TGTGCCAGCAGCTTAGCGTCGTGGCAACTCAATCAGCCCCAGCATTTT
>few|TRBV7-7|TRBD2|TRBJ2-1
CASSTLAGGPNEQFF
TGTGCCAGCAGCACGCTAGCGGGAGGGCCAAATGAGCAGTTCTTC
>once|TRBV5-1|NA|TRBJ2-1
CASSLTSSSSYNEQFF
TGCGCCAGCAGCTTGACTAGCTCCAGCTCCTACAATGAGCAGTTCTTC
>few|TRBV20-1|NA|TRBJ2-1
CSVGPGLNNEQFF
TGCAGTGTCGGGCCAGGGCTTAACAATGAGCAGTTCTTC
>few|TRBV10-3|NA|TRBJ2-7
CAISESPRPLQDEQYF
TGTGCCATCAGTGAGTCACCCAGACCCCTCCAGGATGAGCAGTACTTC
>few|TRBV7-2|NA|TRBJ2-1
CASSFRRERAEQFF
TGTGCCAGCAGCTTTAGAAGGGAAAGGGCTGAGCAGTTCTTC
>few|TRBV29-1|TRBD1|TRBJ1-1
CSVEDRGMNTEAFF
TGCAGCGTCGAGGACAGGGGTATGAACACTGAAGCTTTCTTT
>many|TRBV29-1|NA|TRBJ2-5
CSVENGQGWETQYF
TGCAGCGTTGAAAATGGTCAGGGGTGGGAGACCCAGTACTTC
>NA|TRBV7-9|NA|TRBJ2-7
CASSPGRDPGRAYEQYF
TGTGCCAGCAGCCCAGGACGGGACCCGGGCAGGGCTTACGAGCAGTACTTC
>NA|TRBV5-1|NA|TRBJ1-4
CASSLSGTENEKLFF
TGCGCCAGCAGCTTGTCCGGGACGGAGAATGAAAAACTGTTTTTT
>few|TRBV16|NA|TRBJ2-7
CASSRPLRGLNEQYF
TGTGCCAGCAGCCGACCTCTTCGGGGGCTGAACGAGCAGTACTTC
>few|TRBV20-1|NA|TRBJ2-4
CSASPAGLVKNIQYF
TGCAGTGCTAGTCCCGCAGGGTTGGTCAAAAACATTCAGTACTTC
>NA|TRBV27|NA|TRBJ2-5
CATRKGAWETQYF
TGTGCCACAAGAAAAGGGGCGTGGGAGACCCAGTACTTC
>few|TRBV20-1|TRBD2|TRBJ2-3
CSARRGMGGDTDTQYF
TGCAGTGCTAGAAGAGGGATGGGGGGGGACACAGATACGCAGTATTTT
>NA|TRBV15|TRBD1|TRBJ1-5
CATSRQGARQPQHF
TGTGCCACCAGCAGACAGGGGGCACGGCAGCCCCAGCATTTT
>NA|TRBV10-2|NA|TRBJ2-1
CASRPPGGSSYNEQFF
TGCGCCAGCAGACCACCCGGCGGCAGCTCCTACAATGAGCAGTTCTTC
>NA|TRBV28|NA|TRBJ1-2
CASSLRQSGSYGYTF
TGTGCCAGCAGTTTGCGTCAATCCGGGAGCTATGGCTACACCTTC
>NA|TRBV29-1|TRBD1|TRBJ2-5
CSLTPGTGGEETQYF
TGCAGCTTAACCCCCGGGACAGGGGGTGAAGAGACCCAGTACTTC
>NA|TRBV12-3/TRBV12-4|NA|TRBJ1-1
CASSLTGTSAPNTEAFF
TGTGCCAGCAGTTTAACCGGGACCTCTGCCCCCAACACTGAAGCTTTCTTT
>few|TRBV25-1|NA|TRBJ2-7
CASSEPPPSYEQYF
TGTGCCAGCAGTGAACCTCCCCCCAGTTACGAGCAGTACTTC
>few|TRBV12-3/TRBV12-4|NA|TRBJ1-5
CASSWGFIDQPQHF
TGTGCCAGCAGTTGGGGGTTCATAGATCAGCCCCAGCATTTT
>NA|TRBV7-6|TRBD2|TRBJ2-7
CASSSLPSGSSYEQYF
TGTGCCAGCAGCTCCCTGCCTAGCGGGAGTTCCTACGAGCAGTACTTC
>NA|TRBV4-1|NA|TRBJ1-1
CASSQERGRGTEAFF
TGCGCCAGCAGCCAAGAACGGGGACGGGGCACTGAAGCTTTCTTT
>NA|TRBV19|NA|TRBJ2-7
CASSTYAGPAYEQYF
TGTGCCAGTAGTACCTACGCAGGGCCTGCCTACGAGCAGTACTTC
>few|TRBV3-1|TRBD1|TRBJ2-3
CASSPTLGQGAADTQYF
TGTGCCAGCAGCCCTACTCTAGGACAGGGGGCCGCAGATACGCAGTATTTT
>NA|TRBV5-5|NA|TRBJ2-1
CASSLYREARSYNEQFF
TGTGCCAGCAGCTTGTACAGGGAGGCCCGCTCCTACAATGAGCAGTTCTTC
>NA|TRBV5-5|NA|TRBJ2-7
CASSFDEGLEQYF
TGTGCCAGCAGCTTTGATGAGGGCCTCGAGCAGTACTTC
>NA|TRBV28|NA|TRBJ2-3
CASSFPQQDWSTDTQYF
TGTGCCAGCAGTTTCCCCCAACAGGATTGGAGCACAGATACGCAGTATTTT
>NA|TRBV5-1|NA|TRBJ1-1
CASSTLGFTEAFF
TGCGCCAGCAGCACCCTGGGTTTCACTGAAGCTTTCTTT
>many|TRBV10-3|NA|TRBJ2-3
CAIAERTTDTQYF
TGTGCCATCGCGGAGCGGACCACAGATACGCAGTATTTT
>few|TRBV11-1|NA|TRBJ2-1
CASSPGRGDGEQFF
TGTGCCAGCAGCCCAGGGAGGGGGGATGGTGAGCAGTTCTTC
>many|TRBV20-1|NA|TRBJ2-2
CSARARGAGELFF
TGCAGTGCTAGGGCCAGGGGGGCCGGGGAGCTGTTTTTT
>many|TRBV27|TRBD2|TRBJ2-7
CASSGLASTYEQYF
TGTGCCAGCAGTGGACTAGCATCGACCTACGAGCAGTACTTC
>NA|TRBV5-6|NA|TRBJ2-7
CASTPDNTPYEQYF
TGTGCCAGCACCCCCGACAATACGCCCTACGAGCAGTACTTC
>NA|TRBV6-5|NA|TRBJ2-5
CASSYSGGAQETQYF
TGTGCCAGCAGTTACTCTGGTGGGGCCCAAGAGACCCAGTACTTC